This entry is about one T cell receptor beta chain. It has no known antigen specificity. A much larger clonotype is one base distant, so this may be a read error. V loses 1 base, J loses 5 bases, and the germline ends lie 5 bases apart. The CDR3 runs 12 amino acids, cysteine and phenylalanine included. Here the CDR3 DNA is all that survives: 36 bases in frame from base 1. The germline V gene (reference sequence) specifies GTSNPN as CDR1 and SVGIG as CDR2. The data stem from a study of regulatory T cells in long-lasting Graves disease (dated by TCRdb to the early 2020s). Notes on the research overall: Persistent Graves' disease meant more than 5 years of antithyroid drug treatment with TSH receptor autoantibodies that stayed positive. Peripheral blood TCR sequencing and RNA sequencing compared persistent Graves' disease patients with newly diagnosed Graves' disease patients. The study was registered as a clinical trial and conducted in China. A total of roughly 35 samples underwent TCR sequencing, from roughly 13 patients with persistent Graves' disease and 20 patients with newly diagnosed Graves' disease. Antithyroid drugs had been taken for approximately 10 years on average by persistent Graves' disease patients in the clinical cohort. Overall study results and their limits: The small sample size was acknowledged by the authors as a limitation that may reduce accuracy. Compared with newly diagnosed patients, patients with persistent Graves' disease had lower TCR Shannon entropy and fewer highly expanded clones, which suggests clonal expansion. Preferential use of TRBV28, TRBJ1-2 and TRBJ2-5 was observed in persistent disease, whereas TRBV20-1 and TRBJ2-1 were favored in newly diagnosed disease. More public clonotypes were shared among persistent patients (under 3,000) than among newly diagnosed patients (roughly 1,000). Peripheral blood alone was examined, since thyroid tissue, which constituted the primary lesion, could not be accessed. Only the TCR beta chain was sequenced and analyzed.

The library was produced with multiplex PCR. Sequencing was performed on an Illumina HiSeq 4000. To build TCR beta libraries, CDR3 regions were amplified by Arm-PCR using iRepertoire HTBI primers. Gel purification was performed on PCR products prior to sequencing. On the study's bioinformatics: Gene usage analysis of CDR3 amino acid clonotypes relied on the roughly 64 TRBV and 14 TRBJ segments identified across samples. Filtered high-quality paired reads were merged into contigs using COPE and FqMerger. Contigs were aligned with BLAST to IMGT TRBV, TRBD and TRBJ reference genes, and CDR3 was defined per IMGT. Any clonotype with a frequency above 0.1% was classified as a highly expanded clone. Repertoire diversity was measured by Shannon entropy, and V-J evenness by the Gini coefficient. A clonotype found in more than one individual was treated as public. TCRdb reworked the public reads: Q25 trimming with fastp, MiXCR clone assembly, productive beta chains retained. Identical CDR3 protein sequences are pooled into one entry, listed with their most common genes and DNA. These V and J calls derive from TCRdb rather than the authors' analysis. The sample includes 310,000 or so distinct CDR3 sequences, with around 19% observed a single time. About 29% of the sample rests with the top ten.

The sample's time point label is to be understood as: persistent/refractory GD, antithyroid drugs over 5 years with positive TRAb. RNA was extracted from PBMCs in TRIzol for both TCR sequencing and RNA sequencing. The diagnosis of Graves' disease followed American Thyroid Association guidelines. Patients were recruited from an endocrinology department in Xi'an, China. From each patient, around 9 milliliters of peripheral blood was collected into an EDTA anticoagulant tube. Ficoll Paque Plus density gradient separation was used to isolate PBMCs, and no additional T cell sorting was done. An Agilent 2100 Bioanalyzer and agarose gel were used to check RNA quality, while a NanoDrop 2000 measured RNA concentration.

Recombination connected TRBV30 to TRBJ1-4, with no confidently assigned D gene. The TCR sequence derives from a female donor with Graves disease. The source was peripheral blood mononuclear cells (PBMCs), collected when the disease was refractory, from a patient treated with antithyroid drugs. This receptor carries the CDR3 CAWSAGNEKLFF. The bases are TGTGCCTGGAGTGCTGGGAATGAAAAACTGTTTTTT. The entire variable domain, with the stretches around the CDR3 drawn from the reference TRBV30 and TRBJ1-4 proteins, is SQTIHQWPATLVQPVGSPLSLECTVEGTSNPNLYWYRQAAGRGLQLLFYSVGIGQISSEVPQNLSASRPQDRQFILSSKKLLLSDSGFYLCAWSAGNEKLFFGSGTQLSVL.